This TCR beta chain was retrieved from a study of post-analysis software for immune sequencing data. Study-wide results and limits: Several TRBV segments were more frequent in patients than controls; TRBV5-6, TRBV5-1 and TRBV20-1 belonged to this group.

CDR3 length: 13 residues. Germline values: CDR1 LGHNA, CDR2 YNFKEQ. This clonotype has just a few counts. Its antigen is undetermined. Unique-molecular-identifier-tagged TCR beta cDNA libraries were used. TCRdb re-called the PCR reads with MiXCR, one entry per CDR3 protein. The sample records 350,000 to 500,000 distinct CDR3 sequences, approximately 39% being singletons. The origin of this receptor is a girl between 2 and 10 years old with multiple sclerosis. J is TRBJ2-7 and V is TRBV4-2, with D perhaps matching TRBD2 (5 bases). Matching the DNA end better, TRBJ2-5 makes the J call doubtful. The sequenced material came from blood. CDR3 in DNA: TGTGCCAGCAGCCAAGATGGACTGGAGACCCAGTACTTC. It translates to CASSQDGLETQYF.